Sequencing of this T cell receptor (beta chain) was carried out in a study of molecular identifiers for immune sequencing clone quantification. Whole-study results and caveats: Over 97% of effector molecules, yet under 1% of naive-cell molecules, were held by clones above 20 RNA copies.

Bulk libraries came from a prior protocol with listed TCR primers. TCRdb re-derived calls from the PCR reads in MiXCR, one entry per CDR3 protein. The table lists some 94,000 distinct CDR3 sequences, approximately 25% of them singletons. The CDR3 loop spans 13 amino acids. Germline lookup yields CDR1 MNHEY and CDR2 SMNVEV (reference sequence). The ends were cut back, 10 bases at V and 4 bases at J, with 17 bases in the middle. Naive CD8 libraries were made from about 20,000 to 1,000,000 sorted cells, and they used 10%, 30% or 50% RNA. This clonotype was counted only a few times. Its target is unknown. V usage is TRBV27 and J usage is TRBJ2-7; D is possibly TRBD2 (5 bases). Material for sequencing was naive CD8+ T cells from blood, with Jurkat cell RNA spiked in. Subset described: FACS-sorted CD8+CD4-CCR7+CD45RA+ naive T cells. The clonotype comes from a human donor in good health. Some libraries in this study had Jurkat cell RNA spiked in. CDR3 nucleotide sequence: TGTGCCATCTCTTGGAGGCACGGGTACGAGCAGTACTTC. Protein product: CAISWRHGYEQYF.